This T cell receptor (beta chain) appears in the sequencing data of a study of blood T cell repertoires in COVID-19. Study-level background: COVID-19 samples, acute and convalescent, were from the United States, Italy and Spain. Sample material is recorded as cDNA or gDNA derived from T cells, B-cell-depleted T cells, or PBMCs.

Authors' analysis steps: Amplification of reference gene primers provided the estimated nucleated cell counts. This table comes from immunoSEQ multiplex PCR, and its TCRdb copy is limited to in-frame clones, with some not included. From that table come the V and J calls and clone size; the DNA was used to work out D and trimming. The sample lists about 210,000 clones, roughly 80% occurring once. The CDR3 is 13 residues long. Trimming cost V 6 bases and J 8 bases, with 16 bases left between them. The germline V gene encodes CDR1 MNHEY and CDR2 SVGAGI. This TCR derives from a man aged 55 to 70 with acute or convalescent COVID-19. The sample was peripheral blood. V gene TRBV6-5 combines with J gene TRBJ1-2, with no clear D. As DNA, the CDR3 is TGTGCCAGCAGGGAGGTAGGAGACTCGGGCTACACCTTC. Translation: CASREVGDSGYTF.